This TCR beta chain was profiled in a study of T cells after yellow fever vaccination. The germline CDR1 and CDR2 sequences are SGHRS and YFSETQ. J was trimmed by 6 bases and V by 0 bases; bases with no gene match: 8. This CDR3 spans 16 amino acids. MiXCR was run by TCRdb on the 5' RACE reads, yielding one entry per CDR3 protein. The sample contains 300,000 or so distinct CDR3 sequences, 13% of which appear only once. This clonotype was found a few times. V gene TRBV5-1 combines with J gene TRBJ2-1, with 8 bases that match TRBD2. The clonotype originates from a man aged 25 to 45 who received the YFV17D yellow fever vaccine. The source was CD4+ T cells sorted from PBMCs, collected 45 days after the yellow fever booster vaccination. In DNA form, the CDR3 reads TGCGCCAGCAGCTTGGTTTGGGCTAGCGGGTTCAATGAGCAGTTCTTC. This gives the protein CASSLVWASGFNEQFF.